Each of the 30 T cell receptor beta chains below was sequenced from the same sample in a study of CD8+ T cells in alopecia areata. Stated treatment: oral pan-JAK inhibitor, 5-10 mg twice daily. Investigators isolated RNA and reverse transcribed it into cDNA to act as the sequencing template. TCRdb's table, derived via immunoSEQ multiplex PCR, lists solely in-frame clones and lacks some. The sample holds about 190,000 clones, around 56% seen once. Sequences were derived from CD4+ T cells sorted from blood, sampled at week 4, from a patient treated with tofacitinib. Receptor source: a human donor with alopecia areata.

The count of this clone is one. The J gene is TRBJ2-2, the V gene TRBV29-1; TRBD2 matches 7 bases. The J segment lost 6 bases and the V segment lost 7 bases, leaving 5 bases of the junction unmatched. The germline V gene encodes CDR1 SQVTM and CDR2 ANQGSEA. The CDR3 covers 12 residues. The CDR3 DNA is TGCAGCGCCGGGAGGTTGTCCGGGGAGCTGTTTTTT. As protein: CSAGRLSGELFF.

The V call is TRBV30, the J call TRBJ2-4; D gene unclear. The CDR3 is 14 amino acids. Deletions cut 2 bases from V and 1 base from J, with 9 bases between. The germline gives CDR1 GTSNPN, CDR2 SVGIG (reference sequence). The CDR3 DNA reads as TGTGCCTGGAGTTACGCAAGCGCCAAAAACATTCAGTACTTC. Residues: CAWSYASAKNIQYF. The complete variable domain, with remaining parts taken from reference TRBV30 and TRBJ2-4, reads SQTIHQWPATLVQPVGSPLSLECTVEGTSNPNLYWYRQAAGRGLQLLFYSVGIGQISSEVPQNLSASRPQDRQFILSSKKLLLSDSGFYLCAWSYASAKNIQYFGAGTRLSVL.

The rearrangement links TRBV29-1 to TRBJ2-5; no clear D. Germline V lookup: CDR1 SQVTM, CDR2 ANQGSEA. CDR3 size: 13 residues. The V end was cut by 6 bases, the J end by 5 bases, with 16 bases between. The CDR3 DNA reads TGCAGCGTCCGTATGGGGAAAGTTGAGACCCAGTACTTC. Amino acids: CSVRMGKVETQYF.

This clone has more than one count but fewer than ten. This chain joins TRBV19 and TRBJ2-1; D is unresolved. V lost 2 bases to trimming and J lost 3 bases, with 17 bases between them. Germline loops: CDR1 LNHDA, CDR2 SQIVND (reference sequence). This CDR3 is 17 amino acids long. DNA for the CDR3: TGTGCCAGTAGTATACGTGCGGAAGGTTGGGGCTACAATGAGCAGTTCTTC. Translating gives CASSIRAEGWGYNEQFF.

The count of this clone is one. The chain recombines TRBV5-1 with TRBJ2-1; 7 nucleotides line up with TRBD2. The V gene end was trimmed by 0 bases and the J gene end by 0 bases; junction bases not matched to a gene: 3. The CDR3 consists of 16 residues. Germline V CDR1 and CDR2: SGHRS, YFSETQ. CDR3 nucleotide sequence: TGCGCCAGCAGCTTGGGCCTAGCGGTCTCCTACAATGAGCAGTTCTTC. It is translated as CASSLGLAVSYNEQFF.

This clone appeared a few times. J is TRBJ1-2 and V is TRBV29-1, with 9 bases lining up with TRBD1. The germline gives CDR1 SQVTM, CDR2 ANQGSEA. This CDR3 is 12 amino acids long. V trimming: 5 bases; J trimming: 7 bases; junction bases outside the gene matches: 5. CDR3 nucleotides: TGCAGCGTTTGGACAGGGGCAGCTGGCTACACCTTC. Amino acid sequence: CSVWTGAAGYTF.

This sequence joins TRBV2 and TRBJ2-3; 9 bases line up with TRBD1. The CDR3 is 16 residues long. Per germline, CDR1 SNHLY and CDR2 FYNNEI. V lost 6 bases and J lost 4; bases outside the gene matches: 11. The DNA of the CDR3 is TGTGCCAGCAGAACAGGGGGACAGGGAGGCGCAGATACGCAGTATTTT. Translating gives CASRTGGQGGADTQYF.

The V gene is TRBV7-3, the J gene TRBJ2-1; D not certain. Germline V gives CDR1 SGHTA, CDR2 FQGTGA. Trimming took off 0 bases at V and 1 base at J, with 7 bases between the two ends. This CDR3 is 15 amino acids long. The CDR3 sequence is CASSLTRTSYNEQFF. The CDR3 nucleotides read TGTGCCAGCAGCTTAACTCGGACGTCCTACAATGAGCAGTTCTTC. Combining the CDR3 with reference TRBV7-3 and TRBJ2-1 gives the whole variable domain GAGVSQTPSNKVTEKGKYVELRCDPISGHTALYWYRQSLGQGPEFLIYFQGTGAADDSGLPNDRFFAVRPEGSVSTLKIQRTERGDSAVYLCASSLTRTSYNEQFFGPGTRLTVL.

This clone was observed a single time. V gene TRBV9 combines with J gene TRBJ1-2; 9 nucleotides line up with TRBD1. CDR3 length: 16 residues. J gave up 3 bases and V 4 bases, and 10 bases lay outside the gene matches. Germline loops: CDR1 SGDLS, CDR2 YYNGEE. The CDR3 sequence is CASSPSLGQGDYGYTF. The CDR3, as DNA: TGTGCCAGCAGCCCCAGCTTGGGACAGGGAGACTATGGCTACACCTTC. Drawing the rest from reference TRBV9 and TRBJ1-2, the complete variable domain is DSGVTQTPKHLITATGQRVTLRCSPRSGDLSVYWYQQSLDQGLQFLIQYYNGEERAKGNILERFSAQQFPDLHSELNLSSLELGDSALYFCASSPSLGQGDYGYTFGSGTRLTVV.

V usage is TRBV9 and J usage is TRBJ2-1; TRBD2 agrees at 9 bases. Germline-derived CDR1 and CDR2 are SGDLS and YYNGEE. The length of the CDR3 is 16 residues. V was clipped by 0 bases and J by 9 bases; unmatched bases: 10. CDR3 DNA sequence: TGTGCCAGCAGCGTAGTTGGTAGCGGGAGCGGTGGTGAGCAGTTCTTC. Residues: CASSVVGSGSGGEQFF.

This clone was seen a handful of times. This chain uses TRBV7-2 with TRBJ2-1; 11 positions agree with TRBD2. V trimming: 6 bases; J trimming: 7 bases; junction bases outside the gene matches: 8. Germline V gene sequence: CDR1 SGHTA, CDR2 FQGNSA. The CDR3 has 15 amino acids. The CDR3: CASSLLAGGLNEQFF. Here the CDR3 DNA reads TGTGCCAGCAGTCTCCTAGCGGGAGGCCTAAATGAGCAGTTCTTC.

The rearrangement uses TRBV28 and TRBJ2-7; D not resolved. CDR3 length equals 15 residues. Germline V gives CDR1 MDHEN, CDR2 SYDVKM. Trimming pared 7 bases from V and 3 bases from J, leaving 19 bases between. CDR3 sequence reads: CASTSLSRIHYEQYF. CDR3 coding DNA: TGTGCCAGCACCTCTTTGTCCAGGATTCACTACGAGCAGTACTTC.

This clone has a handful of counts. The V call is TRBV2, the J call TRBJ1-2, with D perhaps TRBD1 (5 bases). This CDR3 region has 14 residues. Germline CDR1 and CDR2: SNHLY and FYNNEI. Trimming removed 5 bases at V and 8 bases at J, with 18 bases between. This chain's CDR3 is CASSLSGNYGGYTF. CDR3 in DNA: TGTGCCAGCAGTCTCTCAGGGAATTATGGCGGCTACACCTTC.

This clone was observed a few times. The chain employs TRBV29-1 and TRBJ1-1; D gene ambiguous. The CDR3 spans 12 residues. Per germline, CDR1 SQVTM and CDR2 ANQGSEA. Trimming shortened V by 6 bases and J by 3 bases, and 11 bases separated the two germline ends. CDR3 DNA sequence: TGCAGCGTGGGTGTGTCCTACACTGAAGCTTTCTTT. It yields the protein CSVGVSYTEAFF.

The rearrangement joins TRBV30 to TRBJ2-1, with 12 bases matching TRBD2. This CDR3 spans 20 amino acids. V trimming: 3 bases; J trimming: 0 bases; junction bases outside the gene matches: 15. Germline CDR1 GTSNPN, CDR2 SVGIG (reference sequence). For the CDR3, the DNA is TGTGCCTGGAGGAGGACTAGCGGGACCTACTCTGGGGGCTCCTACAATGAGCAGTTCTTC. Translating it yields CAWRRTSGTYSGGSYNEQFF.

This chain uses TRBV6-5 with TRBJ1-5; TRBD1 matches 9 bases. Germline V gene lookup returns CDR1 MNHEY and CDR2 SVGAGI. V lost 7 bases, J lost 7 bases, and 11 bases stayed unmatched. This CDR3 has 15 residues. DNA of the CDR3: TGTGCCAGCAAGATGCGGGACAGGGCAAACCAGCCCCAGCATTTT. It is translated as CASKMRDRANQPQHF.

On this clone itself: The junction and the germline gene differ at one end; a read error may be behind it. The chain joins TRBV7-7 to TRBJ2-5; either TRBD1 or TRBD2 may fit D (5 bases each). The CDR3 has 13 residues. From germline, CDR1 is SSHAT and CDR2 FNYEAQ (reference sequence). CDR3 residues: CASSGDRVGTQYF. DNA for the CDR3: TGTGCTAGCAGCGGAGACAGAGTAGGGACCCAGTACTTC.

This clone has just one count. The CDR3 DNA is TGTGCCATCAAGAGTATTGGGGACAGGGAGGGCAATGAGCAGTTCTTC. Translation gives CAIKSIGDREGNEQFF. V usage is TRBV10-3 and J usage is TRBJ2-1, with 9 bases aligning to TRBD1. The CDR3 totals 16 residues. With 7 bases clipped from V and 6 bases from J, the junction kept 13 bases outside the gene matches. Germline CDR1 reads ENHRY; CDR2 reads SYGVKD.

This sequence joins TRBV11-2 and TRBJ1-1; D call uncertain. Germline CDR1 SGHAT, CDR2 FQNNGV. The CDR3 extends over 14 amino acids. V was clipped by 5 bases and J by 1 base, with 11 bases between them. This chain's CDR3 is CASSLSAANTEAFF. CDR3 nucleotides: TGTGCCAGCAGCCTCTCCGCAGCGAACACTGAAGCTTTCTTT.

The V and J genes are TRBV5-1 and TRBJ2-1, with TRBD1 identical over 7 bases. Germline CDR1 and CDR2: SGHRS and YFSETQ. V was pared by 3 bases and J by 4 bases, with 4 bases of the junction left unmatched. This CDR3 comprises 14 residues. CDR3 sequence (DNA): TGCGCCAGCAGCTCTGACAGGGTATACAATGAGCAGTTCTTC. Protein: CASSSDRVYNEQFF.

The chain is built from TRBV5-1 and TRBJ1-2; D is undetermined. Trimming took 4 bases from V and 6 from J, leaving 10 bases between them. The length of the CDR3 is 12 residues. Germline V gene sequence: CDR1 SGHRS, CDR2 YFSETQ. The CDR3, as DNA: TGCGCCAGCAGCCCCCGAGGAAATGGCTACACCTTC. This gives the protein CASSPRGNGYTF.

This clone was found a few times. The V call is TRBV7-2, the J call TRBJ1-2; D gene unclear. This CDR3 is 15 amino acids long. Germline CDR1 reads SGHTA; CDR2 reads FQGNSA. V lost 1 base to trimming and J lost 5 bases, with 14 bases between them. In DNA, the CDR3 is TGTGCCAGCAGCTTAGGGAGATACTCCTCGTATGGCTACACCTTC. This gives the protein CASSLGRYSSYGYTF.

In this sample, this clone turned up once. The chain carries TRBV7-9 and TRBJ2-7; D may be TRBD1 (6 bases). CDR1 SEHNR and CDR2 FQNEAQ come from the germline V gene (reference sequence). Trimming took off 7 bases at V and 3 bases at J, with 19 bases between the two ends. This CDR3 has 15 residues. Here the CDR3 DNA reads TGTGCCAGCACCCACTCAGGGGCCGATATCTACGAGCAGTACTTC. It translates to CASTHSGADIYEQYF. Complete variable domain (other parts from reference TRBV7-9 and TRBJ2-7): DTGVSQNPRHKITKRGQNVTFRCDPISEHNRLYWYRQTLGQGPEFLTYFQNEAQLEKSRLLSDRFSAERPKGSFSTLEIQRTEQGDSAMYLCASTHSGADIYEQYFGPGTRLTVT.

This clone was seen only a few times. The chain has TRBV4-2 and TRBJ1-2; the D is unclear. The CDR3 extends over 14 amino acids. Germline CDR1 is LGHNA and CDR2 is YNFKEQ. V shed 0 bases and J shed 8 bases, with 13 bases lying between them. The CDR3 DNA reads TGTGCCAGCAGCCAAGAGGGCGGTAGGGTAGGCTACACCTTC. This encodes CASSQEGGRVGYTF.

V gene TRBV15 combines with J gene TRBJ2-3, with D perhaps matching TRBD2 (6 bases). The CDR3 consists of 17 residues. Germline CDR1 is LNHNV and CDR2 is YYDKDF (reference sequence). Trimming removed 0 bases from V and 6 bases from J, with 19 bases in between. Written as DNA, the CDR3 is TGTGCCACCAGCAGAGATCCTCGCTTGACGGGGGAGGATACGCAGTATTTT. This encodes CATSRDPRLTGEDTQYF.

The chain joins TRBV29-1 to TRBJ2-1; D remains unclear. V was clipped by 5 bases and J by 3 bases, with 8 bases between them. This CDR3 has 12 residues. The germline gives CDR1 SQVTM, CDR2 ANQGSEA. The CDR3 DNA follows: TGCAGCGTTAGGTCAGACTACAATGAGCAGTTCTTC. Translation: CSVRSDYNEQFF.

There are a few counts of this clone. J is TRBJ1-1 and V is TRBV29-1; no firm D call. The CDR3 runs to 12 residues. V lost 6 bases, J lost 9 bases, and 17 bases lay in between. Germline loops: CDR1 SQVTM, CDR2 ANQGSEA. The CDR3: CSVRESIDKAFF. The CDR3 DNA is TGCAGCGTACGAGAGTCCATTGACAAAGCTTTCTTT.

This chain uses TRBV15 with TRBJ2-3, with TRBD2 identical over 13 bases. The V segment lost 5 bases and the J segment 6 bases; nucleotides outside the gene matches: 8. Germline CDR1 LNHNV, CDR2 YYDKDF (reference sequence). CDR3 length: 16 amino acids. The chain's CDR3 is CATSPGTSGITDTQYF. DNA for the CDR3: TGTGCCACCAGCCCCGGGACTAGCGGGATCACCGATACGCAGTATTTT.

V is TRBV6-6 and J is TRBJ2-7, with D unclear. The ends were cut back, 2 bases at V and 2 bases at J, with 10 bases in the middle. Germline CDR1 MNHNY, CDR2 SVGAGI (reference sequence). The CDR3 runs 14 residues. This CDR3 reads CASSYSPAPYEQYF. For the CDR3, the DNA is TGTGCCAGCAGTTACAGCCCAGCCCCCTACGAGCAGTACTTC.

This clone was detected a few times. The CDR3 coding sequence is TGCGCCAGCAGCGTGGGACAGGGGAACATCTACGAGCAGTACTTC. Protein: CASSVGQGNIYEQYF. The J gene is TRBJ2-7, the V gene TRBV5-1; TRBD1 matches at 10 bases. This CDR3 is built from 15 residues. Germline CDR1 is SGHRS and CDR2 is YFSETQ. V gave up 4 bases and J gave up 3 bases; unmatched junction bases: 7. The whole variable domain, filled in from reference TRBV5-1 and TRBJ2-7, reads KAGVTQTPRYLIKTRGQQVTLSCSPISGHRSVSWYQQTPGQGLQFLFEYFSETQRNKGNFPGRFSGRQFSNSRSEMNVSTLELGDSALYLCASSVGQGNIYEQYFGPGTRLTVT.